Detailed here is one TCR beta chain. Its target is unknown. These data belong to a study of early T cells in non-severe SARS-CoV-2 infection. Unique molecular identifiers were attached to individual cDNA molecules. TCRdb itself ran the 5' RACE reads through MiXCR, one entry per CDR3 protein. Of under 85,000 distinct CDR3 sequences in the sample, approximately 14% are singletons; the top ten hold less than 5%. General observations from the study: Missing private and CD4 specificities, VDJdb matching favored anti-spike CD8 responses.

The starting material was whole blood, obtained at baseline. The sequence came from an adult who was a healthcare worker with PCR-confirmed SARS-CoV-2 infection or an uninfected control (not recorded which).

The CDR3 DNA follows: TGTGCCAGCAGTTTATTAAAGGATAGCAATCAGCCCCAGCATTTT. Amino acid sequence: CASSLLKDSNQPQHF. This sequence joins TRBV28 and TRBJ1-5; no reliable D call. Germline V CDR1 and CDR2: MDHEN, SYDVKM. V was clipped by 1 base and J by 0 bases, with 7 bases between them. CDR3 length equals 15 residues.